This T cell receptor beta chain is from a study of T cell repertoires in cytomegalovirus infection. Study-level information: Public TCR beta signatures marked donors with CMV infection and the matching HLA.

TCRdb re-derived calls from the reads in MiXCR, one entry per CDR3 protein. The table shows about 830,000 distinct CDR3 sequences, with over 25% occurring only once. As for this clonotype: Its cognate antigen is unknown.

V lost 7 bases and J lost 8, with 15 bases in between. CDR3 length equals 13 residues. The V gene's germline CDR1 is LNHDA and CDR2 SQIVND (reference sequence). This clonotype was obtained from a human donor in good health (CMV status not recorded). Some clones in this sample may be carry-over from other donors' samples. Sample: cultured CD8+ T cells from PBMCs, taken from culture after CMV antigen stimulation. The chain uses TRBV19 and TRBJ1-5; no definite D call. The CDR3 bases are TGTGCCAGTACCTTGGTATTGTGGGAGCCCCAGCATTTT. This translates into CASTLVLWEPQHF.